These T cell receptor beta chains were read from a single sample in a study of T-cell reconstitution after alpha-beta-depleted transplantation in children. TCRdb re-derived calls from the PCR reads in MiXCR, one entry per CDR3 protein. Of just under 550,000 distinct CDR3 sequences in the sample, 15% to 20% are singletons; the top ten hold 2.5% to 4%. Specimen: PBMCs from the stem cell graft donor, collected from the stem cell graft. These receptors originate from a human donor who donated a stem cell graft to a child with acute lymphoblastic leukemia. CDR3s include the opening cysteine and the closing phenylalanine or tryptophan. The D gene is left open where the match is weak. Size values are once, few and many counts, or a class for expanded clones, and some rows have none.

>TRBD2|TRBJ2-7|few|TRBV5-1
TGCGCCAGCAGCCCCCGGACTAGCGGAGTATACGAGCAGTACTTC
CASSPRTSGVYEQYF
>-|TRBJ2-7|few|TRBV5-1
TGCGCCAGCAGCTTGGGGGAGACCCAAATCGAGCAGTACTTC
CASSLGETQIEQYF
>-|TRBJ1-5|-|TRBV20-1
TGCAGTGCTAGAGACGGGCAGCCCCAGCATTTT
CSARDGQPQHF
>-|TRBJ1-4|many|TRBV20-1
TGCAGTGCTAGAGATTTTCCCGGAACAGGCCCAAAACTGTTTTTT
CSARDFPGTGPKLFF
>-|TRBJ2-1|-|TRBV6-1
TGTGCCAGCAGTGAATCCATCTTCGGGGGGCAGTTGCGGAATGAGCAGTTCTTC
CASSESIFGGQLRNEQFF
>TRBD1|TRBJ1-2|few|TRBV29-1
TGCAGCGCCTGGACAGGGCTGGACTATGGCTACACCTTC
CSAWTGLDYGYTF
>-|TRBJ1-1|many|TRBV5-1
TGCGCCAGCAGCTTGGAGGGTTGGCCTCCGAACACTGAAGCTTTCTTT
CASSLEGWPPNTEAFF
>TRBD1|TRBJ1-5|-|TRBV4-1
TGCGCCAGCAGCCAAGGACCGGGACAGGGACTAAATCAGCCCCAGCATTTT
CASSQGPGQGLNQPQHF
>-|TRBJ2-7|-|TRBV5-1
TGCGCCAGCAGCGTAGATCCGGTGCCCTCCTACGAGCAGTACTTC
CASSVDPVPSYEQYF
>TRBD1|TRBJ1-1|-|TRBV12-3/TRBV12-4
TGTGCCAGCAGCCTCGACAGGGTGTTTTCTATGAACACTGAAGCTTTCTTT
CASSLDRVFSMNTEAFF